This entry features one T cell receptor (beta chain) sequence. The V and J ends lost 7 bases and 8 bases respectively, with 11 bases between them. Germline V gene sequence: CDR1 LGHDT, CDR2 YNNKEL (reference sequence). CDR3 length equals 11 residues. The method was immunoSEQ multiplex PCR; TCRdb's version includes in-frame clones alone and lacks a portion of them. Of hundreds of thousands of clones listed, approximately 85% are singletons. The sample originates from a study of blood T cell repertoires in COVID-19. The overall study: Researchers got acute and convalescent COVID-19 samples from the United States, Italy and Spain. T cells, B-cell-depleted T cells, or PBMCs provided the cDNA or gDNA that served as material.

The sequence was collected from a man younger than 40 who had recovered from COVID-19. Source material: PBMCs or T cells enriched from blood (not recorded which). V gene TRBV3-1 (or the pseudogene TRBV3-2) combines with J gene TRBJ1-1, with D perhaps matching TRBD1 (6 bases). CDR3 nucleotide sequence: TGTGCCAGCATGCATACAGGGGAAGCTTTCTTT. Its translation is CASMHTGEAFF.